This TCR beta chain was observed in a study of blood T cell repertoires in COVID-19. Study overall: Acute-phase and convalescent COVID-19 samples originated in the United States, Italy and Spain. Sources were T cells, B-cell-depleted T cells, or PBMCs; the material itself was cDNA or gDNA.

Seattle patients were enrolled during active infection and followed longitudinally. Germline V gives CDR1 SNHLY, CDR2 FYNNEI. After removal of 6 bases from V and 4 bases from J, the junction contained 5 bases not matched to a gene. The CDR3 runs to 13 residues. Methods used by the authors: Amplified reference gene primers provided the basis for estimating nucleated cell counts. Profiling relied on immunoSEQ multiplex PCR, and the TCRdb table lists in-frame clones only, not all of them. V and J calls and clone size are given by that table; D and trimming were obtained from the DNA. The sample has roughly 300,000 clones, 90% to 95% seen once.

The V and J genes are TRBV2 and TRBJ1-1; 7 bases fit TRBD1. Sequencing was done on a sample of peripheral blood. The receptor comes from a woman aged 25-40 years with COVID-19, enrolled during active disease. In DNA, the CDR3 is TGTGCCAGCAGAGGGGGCGAGGGCACTGAAGCTTTCTTT. This encodes CASRGGEGTEAFF.